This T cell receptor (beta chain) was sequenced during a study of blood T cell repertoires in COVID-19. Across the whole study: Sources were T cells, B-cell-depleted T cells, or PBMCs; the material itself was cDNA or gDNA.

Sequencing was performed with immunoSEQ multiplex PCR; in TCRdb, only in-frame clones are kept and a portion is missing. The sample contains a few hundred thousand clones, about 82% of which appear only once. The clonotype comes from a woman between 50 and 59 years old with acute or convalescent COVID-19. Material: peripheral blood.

The CDR3 sequence is CSVATSGIDEQYF. CDR3 DNA: TGCAGCGTTGCTACTAGCGGGATAGACGAGCAGTACTTC. The rearrangement links TRBV29-1 to TRBJ2-7; TRBD2 aligns across 10 bases. The CDR3 is 13 residues long. Germline loops: CDR1 SQVTM, CDR2 ANQGSEA. J lost 5 bases, V lost 4 bases, and 5 bases had no gene match.